This T cell receptor (beta chain) was captured in a study of OX40 agonist ivuxolimab in advanced cancers. Study background: The study enrolled dose-escalation patients with hepatocellular carcinoma, melanoma, renal cell or head and neck cancer. With a range of about 23 to 90, age averaged roughly 60 years, and 65% to 90% were male.

Study outcomes and limitations: Also showing low normalized T-cell clonal expansion were some of the nonresponders. CD4+ and CD8+ blood T cells expanded clonally by week 6 at 0.1 to 3.0 mg/kg.

This clone was observed a handful of times. The antigen is unknown. Distinct nucleotide sequences in the sample also encode this CDR3. This CDR3 has 14 amino acids. CDR1 is SGHTA, CDR2 FQGTGA, per germline. V gave up 2 bases and J gave up 8 bases, with 15 bases separating them. Profiling relied on immunoSEQ multiplex PCR, and the TCRdb table lists in-frame clones only, not all of them. The table includes 63,000 or so clones, 80% to 90% detected once. This rearrangement joins TRBV7-3 to TRBJ1-1; maybe TRBD1 (5 bases). The receptor was isolated from an adult with an advanced solid tumor such as melanoma, head and neck, liver or kidney cancer. The sample was CD4+ or CD8+ T cells sorted from blood, taken in a trial of the OX40 agonist ivuxolimab. As DNA, the CDR3 is TGTGCCAGCAGCTTAGGGACCGGTGCCGGGGAAGCTTTCTTT. Protein sequence: CASSLGTGAGEAFF.